The 20 T cell receptor beta chains below all came from one sample that was sequenced in a study of identifying expanded T cells in peripheral blood. Only in-frame clones appear in the TCRdb table, and some are missing; sequencing was by immunoSEQ multiplex PCR. Seen here are 70,000 to 95,000 clones, roughly 86% observed once, and the top ten hold approximately 4%. The sequencing sample was made of blood. Source of these receptors: a person between 18 and 75 years old in good health.

The chain recombines TRBV30 with TRBJ2-5, with a tentative D call TRBD1 (5 bases). Trimming took 1 base from V and 5 from J, leaving 11 bases between them. Germline V lookup: CDR1 GTSNPN, CDR2 SVGIG (reference sequence). This CDR3 region has 13 residues. CDR3 sequence: CAWSDRFGETQYF. The CDR3 region has the DNA TGTGCCTGGAGTGACAGGTTCGGGGAGACCCAGTACTTC.

The count of this clone is one. This sequence joins TRBV19 and TRBJ2-6; 9 bases are a match to TRBD1. This CDR3 is 17 amino acids long. Losses at the gene ends were 2 bases for V and 1 base for J; bases not matched to a gene: 3. Germline assignment: CDR1 LNHDA and CDR2 SQIVND (reference sequence). CDR3 nucleotides: TGTGCCAGTAGTATATGGGGACAGGGATCTGGGGCCAACGTCCTGACTTTC. Translated: CASSIWGQGSGANVLTF. Filled out from reference TRBV19 and TRBJ2-6, the complete variable domain reads DGGITQSPKYLFRKEGQNVTLSCEQNLNHDAMYWYRQDPGQGLRLIYYSQIVNDFQKGDIAEGYSVSREKKESFPLTVTSAQKNPTAFYLCASSIWGQGSGANVLTFGAGSRLTVL.

In this sample, this clone turned up many times. The rearrangement joins TRBV6-4 to TRBJ2-3; D might be TRBD1 (6 bases). Germline assignment: CDR1 MRHNA and CDR2 SNTAGT. CDR3 length: 15 amino acids. Trimming removed 3 bases at V and 4 bases at J, with 14 bases between. The CDR3 reads CASSDGGRGADTQYF. In nucleotides, the CDR3 is TGTGCCAGCAGTGATGGGGGCAGGGGCGCAGATACGCAGTATTTT.

The DNA for the CDR3 is TGTGCCAGCAGCGTAGATCCCCAGCCTGCTGAAGCTTTCTTT. The encoded protein is CASSVDPQPAEAFF. The chain employs TRBV9 and TRBJ1-1; no clear D gene. The CDR3 is 14 residues long. Germline V lookup: CDR1 SGDLS, CDR2 YYNGEE. Trimming shortened V by 0 bases and J by 6 bases, and 12 bases separated the two germline ends.

CDR3 protein: CASSETGGAYNEQFF. The CDR3 nucleotides read TGTGCCAGCAGTGAAACAGGGGGCGCCTACAATGAGCAGTTCTTC. The V gene is TRBV6-1, the J gene TRBJ2-1; 9 positions agree with TRBD1. Germline CDR1 reads MNHNS; CDR2 reads SASEGT. Trimming cost V 2 bases and J 2 bases; bases outside gene matches: 1. This CDR3 has 15 residues.

The chain links TRBV6-6 to TRBJ2-1, with D perhaps TRBD1 or TRBD2 (5 bases each). The germline CDR1 and CDR2 sequences are MNHNY and SVGAGI (reference sequence). V lost 8 bases and J lost 5, with 16 bases in between. The CDR3 is 14 amino acids. The CDR3 coding sequence is TGTGCCAGCGGGGGAAGTGAGTGGAACAATGAGCAGTTCTTC. Translating gives CASGGSEWNNEQFF.

About this clone itself: The sample has other DNA sequences that encode this CDR3 too. The V gene is TRBV9, the J gene TRBJ2-1, with 7 nucleotides matching TRBD2. Germline V gives CDR1 SGDLS, CDR2 YYNGEE. The CDR3 runs 13 residues. Trimming at V came to 4 bases and at J to 8 bases, leaving 6 bases not matched to a gene. CDR3 DNA: TGTGCCAGCAGCCCTGGACTAGGGGATGAGCAGTTCTTC. Its protein is CASSPGLGDEQFF.

This rearrangement joins TRBV6-5 to TRBJ2-7; D gene ambiguous. V was clipped by 6 bases and J by 0 bases, with 9 bases between them. The germline V gene encodes CDR1 MNHEY and CDR2 SVGAGI. This CDR3 comprises 13 residues. This CDR3 reads CASREWSSYEQYF. For the CDR3, the DNA is TGTGCCAGCAGGGAGTGGAGCTCCTACGAGCAGTACTTC.

The rearrangement joins TRBV9 to TRBJ1-1; D ambiguous. Germline V gene data show CDR1 as SGDLS and CDR2 as YYNGEE. The CDR3 loop spans 15 amino acids. Trimming removed 0 bases from V and 0 bases from J, with 9 bases in between. As DNA, the CDR3 is TGTGCCAGCAGCGTAGTTCCGGTTCTGAACACTGAAGCTTTCTTT. This sequence encodes CASSVVPVLNTEAFF.

This chain uses TRBV7-9 with TRBJ1-3; TRBD1 matches 9 bases. The CDR3 contains 17 residues. Germline CDR1 reads SEHNR; CDR2 reads FQNEAQ (reference sequence). The V and J ends lost 5 bases and 3 bases, in that order; junction bases with no gene match: 11. This CDR3 reads CASSVDTGGIGGNTIYF. CDR3 DNA: TGTGCCAGCAGCGTAGACACAGGGGGCATTGGTGGAAACACCATATATTTT.

The CDR3 bases are TGTGCCAGTACCCCCGGGGGGGCCACCGAGCAGTACTTC. Encoded protein: CASTPGGATEQYF. The J gene is TRBJ2-7, the V gene TRBV19, with 8 bases that match TRBD2. V shed 7 bases, J shed 6 bases, and the junction held 8 bases outside the gene matches. Germline lookup yields CDR1 LNHDA and CDR2 SQIVND (reference sequence). This CDR3 comprises 13 residues.

This rearrangement joins TRBV7-9 to TRBJ2-5; unclear D gene. From germline, CDR1 is SEHNR and CDR2 FQNEAQ (reference sequence). Trimming shortened V by 4 bases and J by 4 bases, and 16 bases separated the two germline ends. The CDR3 consists of 15 residues. The CDR3 is CASSSPRALGETQYF. As DNA, the CDR3 is TGTGCCAGCAGCTCCCCCCGGGCCCTCGGAGAGACCCAGTACTTC.

CDR3 DNA sequence: TGTGCCAGCCACGCCGGGACAGGGATGGAGCAGTACTTC. Amino acid sequence: CASHAGTGMEQYF. The rearrangement links TRBV28 to TRBJ2-7, with 9 bases aligning to TRBD1. Germline V lookup: CDR1 MDHEN, CDR2 SYDVKM. The CDR3 is 13 amino acids. Germline trimming cut 8 bases from V and 7 bases from J; bases unmatched to any gene: 9.

J is TRBJ2-7 and V is TRBV5-1, with TRBD2 identical over 8 bases. This CDR3 is 16 amino acids long. Losses at the gene ends were 0 bases for V and 3 bases for J; bases not matched to a gene: 8. CDR1 is SGHRS and CDR2 is YFSETQ in the germline V gene. CDR3 amino acids: CASSLAIREGVYEQYF. Here the CDR3 DNA reads TGCGCCAGCAGCTTGGCGATTCGGGAGGGCGTCTACGAGCAGTACTTC.

The rearrangement links TRBV30 to TRBJ2-4; no clear D gene. There are 18 residues in the CDR3. Germline V CDR1 and CDR2: GTSNPN, SVGIG (reference sequence). Deletions cut 2 bases from V and 0 bases from J, with 20 bases between. CDR3 region: CAWSPNILRSVAKNIQYF. CDR3 DNA sequence: TGTGCCTGGAGTCCAAACATTCTTAGATCAGTAGCCAAAAACATTCAGTACTTC.

The rearrangement joins TRBV7-2 to TRBJ1-2; tentative D call: TRBD1 (5 bases). The CDR3 has 14 amino acids. The germline CDR1 and CDR2 sequences are SGHTA and FQGNSA. Trimming removed 2 bases from V and 5 bases from J, with 12 bases in between. Here the CDR3 DNA reads TGTGCCAGCAGCTTAACAGGAGGTTTTTATGGCTACACCTTC. Protein product: CASSLTGGFYGYTF.

This clone was counted only a few times. The chain has TRBV10-1 and TRBJ1-2, with TRBD1 matching over 7 bases. After removal of 5 bases from V and 7 bases from J, the junction contained 7 bases not matched to a gene. The CDR3 consists of 13 residues. Germline-derived CDR1 and CDR2 are WNHNN and SYGVQD (reference sequence). CDR3 DNA: TGCGCCAGCAGTTCCGACAGGGCTGGTGGCTACACCTTC. This codes for CASSSDRAGGYTF.

J is TRBJ2-3 and V is TRBV7-2; TRBD1 matches 8 bases. The CDR3 sequence is 16 residues long. J was trimmed by 3 bases and V by 1 base; bases with no gene match: 6. CDR1 and CDR2 from the germline V gene are SGHTA and FQGNSA. DNA for the CDR3: TGTGCCAGCAGCTTAGTTCCCCAGGGGGCGACAGATACGCAGTATTTT. Its protein is CASSLVPQGATDTQYF.

This chain connects TRBV7-2 to TRBJ2-5; D might be TRBD1 (5 bases). CDR3 length: 14 amino acids. V gave up 2 bases and J gave up 6 bases, with 13 bases separating them. CDR1 and CDR2 from the germline V gene are SGHTA and FQGNSA. Written as DNA, the CDR3 is TGTGCCAGCAGCTTATCGGGCAGGGTCCAGACCCAGTACTTC. Amino acids: CASSLSGRVQTQYF.

The chain uses TRBV19 and TRBJ1-4; D is unresolved. The CDR3 contains 15 residues. V was clipped by 3 bases and J by 0 bases, with 8 bases between them. The germline V gene encodes CDR1 LNHDA and CDR2 SQIVND (reference sequence). CDR3 protein: CASSIHRTTNEKLFF. For the CDR3, the DNA is TGTGCCAGTAGTATCCACAGAACAACTAATGAAAAACTGTTTTTT.